This T cell receptor beta chain was observed in a study of molecular identifiers for immune sequencing clone quantification. Overall study results and limits: Beyond 20 RNA copies, clones held over 98% of effector molecules, compared with under 1% in naive cells. Amid fewer than 1.3 million naive cells, spiked Jurkat TCR RNA from one cell was reportedly still detectable.

CDR1 MNHEY and CDR2 SMNVEV come from the germline V gene (reference sequence). V was clipped by 6 bases and J by 5 bases, with 20 bases between them. This CDR3 comprises 15 residues. This clonotype was seen many times. Its antigen is as yet unknown. TCRdb re-called the PCR reads with MiXCR, one entry per CDR3 protein. The table records some 590,000 distinct CDR3 sequences, 25% of them present only once. Sequenced: naive CD8+ T cells from blood, with Jurkat cell RNA spiked in. Subset defined: FACS-sorted CD8+CD4-CCR7+CD45RA+ naive T cells. This TCR was recovered from a human donor in good health. Some libraries in this study had Jurkat cell RNA spiked in. The chain combines TRBV27 with TRBJ2-7; D gene ambiguous. CDR3 sequence reads: CASSSFAPPWDEQYF. The CDR3 nucleotides read TGTGCCAGCAGCTCCTTCGCGCCGCCGTGGGACGAGCAGTACTTC.